The rows below give T cell receptor beta chains drawn from one sample of a study of blood T cell repertoires in COVID-19. Profiled with immunoSEQ multiplex PCR; TCRdb holds only in-frame clones, not every one. In the table there are 35,000 to 50,000 clones, approximately 85% of which are singletons. The source material was peripheral blood. These receptors originate from a woman between 65 and 79 years old in a cohort sampled during active COVID-19. Each CDR3 is given with its conserved first and last residue. A D gene is named only where the DNA matches it firmly. Size is stated for part of the rows, as once, few or many counts, or as a class when the clone is expanded.

once,TRBJ1-2,TRBV27,.,CASSLWSGDHGYTF,TGTGCCAGCAGTTTATGGTCAGGGGATCATGGCTACACCTTC
.,TRBJ1-3,TRBV28,.,CASTPYGRGLGNTIYF,TGTGCCAGCACCCCTTACGGCAGGGGCCTGGGAAACACCATATATTTT
.,TRBJ1-2,TRBV6-5,.,CASTSRGTVYGYTF,TGTGCCAGCACTAGTAGGGGGACGGTCTATGGCTACACCTTC
.,TRBJ1-2,TRBV19,TRBD1,CASSLPGQGSGYGYTF,TGTGCCAGTAGCCTTCCGGGACAGGGATCGGGCTATGGCTACACCTTC
few,TRBJ2-7,TRBV9,TRBD2,CASSVGSSGNYEQYF,TGTGCCAGCAGCGTAGGGAGTAGCGGGAATTACGAGCAGTACTTC
once,TRBJ2-1,TRBV6-2/TRBV6-3,TRBD2,CASSYTSESSYNEQFF,TGTGCCAGCAGTTACACTAGCGAAAGCTCCTACAATGAGCAGTTCTTC
few,TRBJ2-5,TRBV29-1,.,CSVGNSYGQETQYF,TGCAGCGTTGGAAATAGCTACGGGCAAGAGACCCAGTACTTC
.,TRBJ2-2,TRBV9,.,CASSSLQGGTGELFF,TGTGCCAGCAGCTCCTTACAGGGAGGGACCGGGGAGCTGTTTTTT
.,TRBJ2-1,TRBV5-1,TRBD1,CASSPGQGRDEQFF,TGCGCCAGCAGCCCGGGACAGGGGAGGGATGAGCAGTTCTTC
.,TRBJ1-6,TRBV6-1,TRBD1,CASSGGGQGTWLSYNSPLHF,TGTGCCAGCAGTGGGGGGGGACAGGGTACATGGTTGTCCTATAATTCACCCCTCCACTTT
few,TRBJ1-1,TRBV14,.,CASAGYAEAFF,TGTGCCAGCGCAGGTTACGCTGAAGCTTTCTTT
.,TRBJ2-3,TRBV6-5,.,CASSPTVGQWDTQYF,TGTGCCAGCAGTCCCACCGTCGGACAGTGGGATACGCAGTATTTT
.,TRBJ1-6,TRBV19,TRBD1,CASKNTGVNSPLHF,TGTGCCAGTAAGAACACAGGGGTTAATTCACCCCTCCACTTT
.,TRBJ2-1,TRBV5-6,TRBD2,CASSLGAGVWNEQFF,TGTGCCAGCAGCTTGGGAGCGGGAGTGTGGAATGAGCAGTTCTTC
.,TRBJ2-1,TRBV7-9,.,CASSPVGAREGEQFF,TGTGCCAGCAGCCCCGTGGGGGCGCGAGAAGGTGAGCAGTTCTTC
once,TRBJ2-1,TRBV5-1,TRBD2,CASSLLASGRNEQFF,TGCGCCAGCAGCTTGTTGGCTAGCGGGAGGAATGAGCAGTTCTTC
once,TRBJ1-4,TRBV3-1/TRBV3-2,.,CARTQDEKLFF,TGTGCCAGAACACAGGATGAAAAACTGTTTTTT
.,TRBJ2-3,TRBV10-1,TRBD2,CASSPGTSGRRADTQYF,TGCGCCAGCAGTCCCGGGACTAGCGGGAGGAGGGCAGATACGCAGTATTTT
.,TRBJ1-1,TRBV11-1,.,CASSLARYTEAFF,TGTGCCAGCAGCTTAGCCAGGTACACTGAAGCTTTCTTT
once,TRBJ1-2,TRBV3-1/TRBV3-2,TRBD1,CASSQLDRANNGYTF,TGTGCCAGCAGCCAGCTAGACAGGGCAAATAATGGCTACACCTTC
.,TRBJ2-3,TRBV5-1,TRBD2,CASSSGLAGGWDTDTQYF,TGCGCCAGCAGCTCCGGACTAGCGGGAGGTTGGGACACAGATACGCAGTATTTT
.,TRBJ2-7,TRBV13,TRBD1,CASSFPRDSASYEQYF,TGTGCCAGCAGCTTCCCCCGGGACAGTGCCTCCTACGAGCAGTACTTC
once,TRBJ2-1,TRBV28,.,CASSTGRSTAYNEQFF,TGTGCCAGCAGTACCGGCAGGTCCACGGCCTACAATGAGCAGTTCTTC
.,TRBJ2-7,TRBV18,TRBD1,CASSPGTGLKDEQYF,TGTGCCAGCTCACCAGGGACAGGGCTCAAGGACGAGCAGTACTTC
.,TRBJ1-1,TRBV6-5,TRBD1,CASTLDRGNTEAFF,TGTGCCAGCACCCTAGACAGGGGGAACACTGAAGCTTTCTTT
many,TRBJ2-1,TRBV6-2/TRBV6-3,TRBD2,CASSYGRLAGDPNEQFF,TGTGCCAGCAGTTACGGTAGACTAGCGGGAGATCCTAATGAGCAGTTCTTC
.,TRBJ2-2,TRBV7-3,TRBD2,CASSGPGSGGENAGELFF,TGTGCCAGCAGCGGCCCCGGGTCGGGGGGGGAGAACGCCGGGGAGCTGTTTTTT
.,TRBJ2-3,TRBV30,.,CAWSGYPSTDTQYF,TGTGCCTGGAGTGGCTACCCTAGCACAGATACGCAGTATTTT
.,TRBJ2-1,TRBV29-1,TRBD2,CSVTSGTSGSSYNEQFF,TGCAGCGTAACTTCCGGGACTAGCGGGAGCTCCTACAATGAGCAGTTCTTC
.,TRBJ1-4,TRBV5-1,.,CASSEGILNEKLFF,TGCGCCAGCAGCGAGGGTATCCTCAATGAAAAACTGTTTTTT
.,TRBJ2-1,TRBV6-5,TRBD1,CASSRGGSDEQFF,TGTGCCAGCAGCCGAGGGGGCTCGGATGAGCAGTTCTTC
.,TRBJ2-2,TRBV28,TRBD1,CASSRTGSTGELFF,TGTGCCAGCAGTAGGACAGGATCCACCGGGGAGCTGTTTTTT
.,TRBJ2-3,TRBV28,TRBD2,CASSSLAGGQTDTQYF,TGTGCCAGCAGTTCCTTAGCGGGAGGTCAGACAGATACGCAGTATTTT